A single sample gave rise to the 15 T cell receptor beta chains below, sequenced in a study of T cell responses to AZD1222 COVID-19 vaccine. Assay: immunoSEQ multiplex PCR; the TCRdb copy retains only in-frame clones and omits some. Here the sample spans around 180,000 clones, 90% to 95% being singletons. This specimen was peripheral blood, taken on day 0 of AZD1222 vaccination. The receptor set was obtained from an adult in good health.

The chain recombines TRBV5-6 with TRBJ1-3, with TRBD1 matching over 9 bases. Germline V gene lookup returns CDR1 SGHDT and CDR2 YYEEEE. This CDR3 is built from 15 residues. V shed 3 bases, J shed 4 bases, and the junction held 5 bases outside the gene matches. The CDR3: CASSSGTGTGNTIYF. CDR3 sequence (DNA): TGTGCCAGCAGCTCCGGGACAGGGACAGGAAACACCATATATTTT. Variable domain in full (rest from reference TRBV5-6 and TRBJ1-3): DAGVTQSPTHLIKTRGQQVTLRCSPKSGHDTVSWYQQALGQGPQFIFQYYEEEERQRGNFPDRFSGHQFPNYSSELNVNALLLGDSALYLCASSSGTGTGNTIYFGEGSWLTVV.

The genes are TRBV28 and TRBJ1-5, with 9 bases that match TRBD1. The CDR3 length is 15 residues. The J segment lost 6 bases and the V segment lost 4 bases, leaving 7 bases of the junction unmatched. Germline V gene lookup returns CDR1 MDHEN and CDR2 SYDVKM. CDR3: CASSSPDRGGQPQHF. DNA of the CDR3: TGTGCCAGCAGTTCACCCGACAGGGGGGGTCAGCCCCAGCATTTT.

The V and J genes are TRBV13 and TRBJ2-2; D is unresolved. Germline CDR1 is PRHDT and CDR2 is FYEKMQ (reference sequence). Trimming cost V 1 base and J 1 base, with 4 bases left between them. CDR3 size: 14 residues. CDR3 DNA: TGTGCCAGCAGCTTAGCCCAGAACACCGGGGAGCTGTTTTTT. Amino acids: CASSLAQNTGELFF.

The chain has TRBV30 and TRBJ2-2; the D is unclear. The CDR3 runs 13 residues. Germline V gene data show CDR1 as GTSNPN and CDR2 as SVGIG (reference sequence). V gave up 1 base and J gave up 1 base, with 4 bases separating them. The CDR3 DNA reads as TGTGCCTGGAGTGGACGGAACACCGGGGAGCTGTTTTTT. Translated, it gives CAWSGRNTGELFF.

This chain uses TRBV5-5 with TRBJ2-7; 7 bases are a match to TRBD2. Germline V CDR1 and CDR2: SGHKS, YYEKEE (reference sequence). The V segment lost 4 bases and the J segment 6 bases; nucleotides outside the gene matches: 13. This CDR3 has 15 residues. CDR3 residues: CASSHRGVDGGEQYF. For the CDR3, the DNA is TGTGCCAGCAGCCATCGGGGGGTTGATGGAGGCGAGCAGTACTTC.

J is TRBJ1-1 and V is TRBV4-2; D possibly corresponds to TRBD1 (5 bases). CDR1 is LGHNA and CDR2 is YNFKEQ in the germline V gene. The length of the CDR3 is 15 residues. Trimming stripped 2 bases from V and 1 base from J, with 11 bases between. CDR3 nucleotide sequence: TGTGCCAGCAGCCAATGGATGGGGGGGAACACTGAAGCTTTCTTT. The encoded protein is CASSQWMGGNTEAFF.

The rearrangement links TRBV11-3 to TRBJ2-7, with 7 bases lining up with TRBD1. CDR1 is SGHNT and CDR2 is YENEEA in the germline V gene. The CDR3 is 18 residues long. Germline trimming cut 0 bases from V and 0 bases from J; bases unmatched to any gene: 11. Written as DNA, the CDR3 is TGTGCCAGCAGCTTAGACCCAGCGACAGGGCCTTTCTCCTACGAGCAGTACTTC. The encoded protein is CASSLDPATGPFSYEQYF.

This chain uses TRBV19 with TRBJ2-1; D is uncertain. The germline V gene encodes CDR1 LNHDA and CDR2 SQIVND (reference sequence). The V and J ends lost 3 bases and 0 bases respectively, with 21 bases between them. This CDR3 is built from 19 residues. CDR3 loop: CASSINGRPLKGSYNEQFF. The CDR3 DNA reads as TGTGCCAGTAGTATTAATGGACGCCCCCTCAAAGGCTCCTACAATGAGCAGTTCTTC.

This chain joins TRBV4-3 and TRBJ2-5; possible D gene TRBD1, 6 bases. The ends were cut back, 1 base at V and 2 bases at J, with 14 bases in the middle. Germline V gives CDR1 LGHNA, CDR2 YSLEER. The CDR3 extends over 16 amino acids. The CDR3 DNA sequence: TGCGCCAGCAGCCAAGCGGCAGGGGCCGGTCAAGAGACCCAGTACTTC. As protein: CASSQAAGAGQETQYF.

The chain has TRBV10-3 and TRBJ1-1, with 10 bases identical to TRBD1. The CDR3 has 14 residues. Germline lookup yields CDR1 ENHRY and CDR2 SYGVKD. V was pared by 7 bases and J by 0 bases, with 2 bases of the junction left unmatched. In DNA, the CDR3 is TGTGCCATCACCGACAGGGGGCTGAACACTGAAGCTTTCTTT. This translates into CAITDRGLNTEAFF.

The DNA for the CDR3 is TGTGCCAGCAGTTTATTGGGTGGGAGCAATGAGCAGTTCTTC. Its protein is CASSLLGGSNEQFF. The chain couples TRBV27 to TRBJ2-1; D is perhaps TRBD2 (5 bases). Germline V gene data show CDR1 as MNHEY and CDR2 as SMNVEV (reference sequence). The CDR3 runs 14 residues. Between the trimmed V and J ends, which lost 1 base and 6 bases, there was a span of 10 bases.

CDR3 nucleotides: TGTGCCAGCAGCTCGACTCGGGGCTTCAATGAGCAGTTCTTC. Protein product: CASSSTRGFNEQFF. The chain links TRBV7-6 to TRBJ2-1, with D possibly called TRBD1 or TRBD2 (5 bases each). Germline V gives CDR1 SGHVS, CDR2 FNYEAQ. The length of the CDR3 is 14 residues. V shed 4 bases and J shed 6 bases, with 13 bases lying between them.

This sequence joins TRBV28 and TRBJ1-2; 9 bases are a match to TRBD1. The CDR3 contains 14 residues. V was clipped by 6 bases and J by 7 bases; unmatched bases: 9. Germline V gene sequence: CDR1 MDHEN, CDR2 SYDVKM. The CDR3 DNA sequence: TGTGCCAGCAGCCGTAGGGACAGGGACTTTGGCTACACCTTC. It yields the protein CASSRRDRDFGYTF.

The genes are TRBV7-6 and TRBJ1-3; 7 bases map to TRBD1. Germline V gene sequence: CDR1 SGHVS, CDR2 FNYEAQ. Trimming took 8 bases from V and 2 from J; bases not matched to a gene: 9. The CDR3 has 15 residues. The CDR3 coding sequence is TGTGCCAGCGCTGCGCTTCAGGGGGCTGGAAACACCATATATTTT. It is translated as CASAALQGAGNTIYF.

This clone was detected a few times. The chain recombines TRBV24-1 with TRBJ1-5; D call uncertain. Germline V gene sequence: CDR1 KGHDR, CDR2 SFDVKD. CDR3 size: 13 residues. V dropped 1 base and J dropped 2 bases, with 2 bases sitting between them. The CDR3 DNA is TGTGCCACCAGTGATTTTGGCAATCAGCCCCAGCATTTT. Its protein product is CATSDFGNQPQHF.